This T cell receptor beta chain was sequenced during a study of circulating CD8 cells and anti-PD-1 response in melanoma. CDR1 is MNHEY, CDR2 SMNVEV, per germline (reference sequence). Trimming left V 6 bases short and J 1 base short, with 9 bases between. The CDR3 has 13 residues. From live CD3+CD8+TCRalphabeta+ cells, four PD-1 and/or TIGIT subsets were sorted. Using approximately 14 ng of total RNA, TCR libraries were made with the QIAseq Immune Repertoire TCR panel. TCRdb reanalysed the reads using MiXCR and keeps one entry per CDR3 protein. The data show over a thousand distinct CDR3 sequences, over 9.5% seen once. This clonotype is labeled medium-sized.

This clonotype originated in a human donor with melanoma. The V gene is TRBV27, the J gene TRBJ1-1; D ambiguous. Specimen: CD8+ T cells from PBMCs, collected at baseline or after one month of anti-PD-1 therapy (not recorded which). The CDR3 spells CASSRWTNTEAFF. For the CDR3, the DNA is TGTGCCAGCAGCCGTTGGACGAACACTGAAGCTTTCTTT.